Below are 22 T cell receptor beta chains sequenced from a single sample in a study of OX40 agonist ivuxolimab in advanced cancers. This table comes from immunoSEQ multiplex PCR, and its TCRdb copy is limited to in-frame clones, with some not included. Here the sample spans 100,000 to 150,000 clones, roughly nine tenths being singletons. The sample consisted of CD4+ or CD8+ T cells sorted from blood, taken in a trial of the OX40 agonist ivuxolimab. These receptors were obtained from an adult with an advanced solid tumor such as melanoma, head and neck, liver or kidney cancer.

The chain recombines TRBV15 with TRBJ1-1; unclear D gene. The CDR3 contains 13 residues. Trimming took off 3 bases at V and 3 bases at J, with 8 bases between the two ends. The germline V gene encodes CDR1 LNHNV and CDR2 YYDKDF (reference sequence). DNA for the CDR3: TGTGCCACCAGCAGTCAGCTGGACACTGAAGCTTTCTTT. As protein: CATSSQLDTEAFF.

The chain uses TRBV15 and TRBJ1-1, with D tentatively TRBD1 (5 bases). CDR1 is LNHNV, CDR2 YYDKDF, per germline (reference sequence). Deletions cut 0 bases from V and 1 base from J, with 18 bases between. The CDR3 spans 18 residues. In DNA form, the CDR3 reads TGTGCCACCAGCAGAGAATTGAGAAGGGGCACAGCGAACACTGAAGCTTTCTTT. Its translation: CATSRELRRGTANTEAFF.

The table lists this clone with a few counts. This rearrangement joins TRBV21-1 to TRBJ2-7; TRBD2, as called in the table, went unchecked against the DNA. TRBV21-1 is listed as a pseudogene. The CDR3 consists of 15 residues. For the CDR3, the DNA is TGTGCCATCCAACTTTTAACGGGAATCTCCTACGAGCAGTACTTC. Amino acid sequence: CAIQLLTGISYEQYF.

CDR3 in amino acids: CASSDEGSNTEAFF. The CDR3 nucleotides read TGTGCCAGCAGTGACGAGGGATCGAACACTGAAGCTTTCTTT. The rearrangement links TRBV2 to TRBJ1-1; D unresolved. Looked up from germline, CDR1 is SNHLY and CDR2 is FYNNEI. Trimming removed 3 bases at V and 1 base at J, with 9 bases between. This CDR3 region has 14 residues. The whole variable domain, filled in from reference TRBV2 and TRBJ1-1, reads EPEVTQTPSHQVTQMGQEVILRCVPISNHLYFYWYRQILGQKVEFLVSFYNNEISEKSEIFDDQFSVERPDGSNFTLKIRSTKLEDSAMYFCASSDEGSNTEAFFGQGTRLTVV.

The chain is built from TRBV7-3 and TRBJ2-1; weak D call: TRBD2 (7 bases). The CDR3 totals 14 residues. Germline lookup yields CDR1 SGHTA and CDR2 FQGTGA. Trimming left V 5 bases short and J 5 bases short, with 13 bases between. Here the CDR3 reads CASSRGAYDNEQFF. CDR3 nucleotides: TGTGCCAGCAGCCGGGGGGCCTATGACAATGAGCAGTTCTTC.

The CDR3 DNA reads as TGTGCCAGCAGCTCACTCCCGCGGTCGGCTAACTATGGCTACACCTTC. Translating it yields CASSSLPRSANYGYTF. J is TRBJ1-2 and V is TRBV11-2; D call uncertain. This CDR3 has 16 residues. Germline CDR1 and CDR2: SGHAT and FQNNGV. V was shortened by 4 bases and J by 0 bases, with 15 bases between the two germline ends.

This clone was detected once. This sequence joins TRBV4-2 and TRBJ2-7, with D possibly matching TRBD2 (5 bases). V dropped 1 base and J dropped 0 bases, with 10 bases sitting between them. The CDR3 spans 15 residues. CDR1 LGHNA and CDR2 YNFKEQ come from the germline V gene. CDR3 amino acids: CASSQGAAISYEQYF. Here the CDR3 DNA reads TGTGCCAGCAGCCAAGGAGCGGCTATCTCCTACGAGCAGTACTTC.

The V gene is TRBV5-1, the J gene TRBJ2-2; a possible D gene is TRBD1 (6 bases). The CDR3 consists of 16 residues. The germline CDR1 and CDR2 sequences are SGHRS and YFSETQ. Trimming left V 5 bases short and J 3 bases short, with 17 bases between. In nucleotides, the CDR3 is TGCGCCAGCAGTTTTGTACAGGGAGAGGACACCGGGGAGCTGTTTTTT. It codes for CASSFVQGEDTGELFF.

The chain links TRBV5-1 to TRBJ2-5, with 9 positions matching TRBD2. Losses at the gene ends were 5 bases for V and 2 bases for J; bases not matched to a gene: 4. The CDR3 is 14 amino acids. CDR1 and CDR2 from the germline V gene are SGHRS and YFSETQ. CDR3 protein: CASRKREDQETQYF. The DNA for the CDR3 is TGCGCCAGCAGAAAGCGGGAGGATCAAGAGACCCAGTACTTC.

The rearrangement links TRBV4-2 to TRBJ2-3, with D uncertain. Germline assignment: CDR1 LGHNA and CDR2 YNFKEQ. V gave up 0 bases and J gave up 4 bases, with 8 bases separating them. This CDR3 has 14 residues. CDR3 in amino acids: CASSQDLGSDTQYF. The CDR3 DNA sequence: TGTGCCAGCAGCCAAGATCTAGGGTCAGATACGCAGTATTTT.

This chain's CDR3 is CASSQEQSSGNTIYF. The CDR3 coding sequence is TGCGCCAGCAGCCAAGAACAGAGCTCTGGAAACACCATATATTTT. The V gene is TRBV4-1, the J gene TRBJ1-3; D remains ambiguous. The CDR3 is 15 amino acids. The germline gives CDR1 MGHRA, CDR2 YSYEKL. Between the trimmed V and J ends, which lost 0 bases and 0 bases, there was a span of 6 bases.

The V call is TRBV11-3, the J call TRBJ1-6; 7 nucleotides line up with TRBD1. CDR1 is SGHNT and CDR2 is YENEEA in the germline V gene. The V segment lost 7 bases and the J segment 7 bases; nucleotides outside the gene matches: 4. CDR3 length: 13 amino acids. The DNA for the CDR3 is TGTGCCAGCAACAACAGGGGAAATTCACCCCTCCACTTT. This sequence encodes CASNNRGNSPLHF.

This sequence joins TRBV23-1 and TRBJ2-7; D gene unclear. TRBV23-1 is given ORF status, its function remaining uncertain. The CDR3 has 9 residues. Trimming pared 7 bases from V and 6 bases from J, leaving 4 bases between. The CDR3 DNA sequence: TGCGCCAGCAAAGGCGAGCAGTACTTC. Translating gives CASKGEQYF.

V gene TRBV5-6 combines with J gene TRBJ2-7; D may be TRBD1 or TRBD2 (6 bases each). This CDR3 is 15 amino acids long. The V end was cut by 4 bases, the J end by 3 bases, with 17 bases between. CDR1 is SGHDT, CDR2 YYEEEE, per germline. In nucleotides, the CDR3 is TGTGCCAGCAGCGCGTGGGGGGCAGAGCGCTACGAGCAGTACTTC. It encodes CASSAWGAERYEQYF.

This chain links TRBV10-2 with TRBJ2-7; the match to TRBD2 covers 12 bases. The CDR3 consists of 16 residues. Trimming removed 6 bases from V and 5 bases from J; junction bases left unmatched: 11. The V gene's germline CDR1 is WSHSY and CDR2 SAAADI. The CDR3 nucleotides are TGCGCCAGCAGCGAACTTGGACTAGCGGGATTCCACGAGCAGTACTTC. Its protein product is CASSELGLAGFHEQYF.

The gene calls are TRBV6-5 and TRBJ2-5; 9 nucleotides align to TRBD2. The CDR3 is made up of 15 amino acids. V dropped 7 bases and J dropped 11; count of bases not matched to a gene: 17. Germline V lookup: CDR1 MNHEY, CDR2 SVGAGI. The CDR3 nucleotides read TGTGCCAGCAAAAACGGGGCGGGAGGGCCTCGGGAGCAGTACTTC. Its protein product is CASKNGAGGPREQYF.

This rearrangement joins TRBV6-5 to TRBJ1-5; possible D gene TRBD1, 6 bases. The CDR3 is made up of 15 amino acids. Germline V gene lookup returns CDR1 MNHEY and CDR2 SVGAGI. Trimming shortened V by 6 bases and J by 4 bases, and 16 bases separated the two germline ends. CDR3 in DNA: TGTGCCAGCAGGCTTCTAAGGGGGGGAAATCAGCCCCAGCATTTT. This sequence encodes CASRLLRGGNQPQHF.

V and J are TRBV5-1 and TRBJ2-7; 12 positions match TRBD1. The V segment lost 0 bases and the J segment 6 bases; nucleotides outside the gene matches: 4. Looked up from germline, CDR1 is SGHRS and CDR2 is YFSETQ. CDR3 size: 15 residues. The CDR3 DNA sequence: TGCGCCAGCAGCTTGGAAGGGACAGGGGGCGGCGAGCAGTACTTC. Its protein is CASSLEGTGGGEQYF.

The chain uses TRBV2 and TRBJ1-2, with 7 bases aligning to TRBD1. The V segment lost 4 bases and the J segment 2 bases; nucleotides outside the gene matches: 4. The CDR3 loop spans 14 amino acids. The V gene's germline CDR1 is SNHLY and CDR2 FYNNEI. The CDR3 loop is CASSVEQGNYGYTF. DNA of the CDR3: TGTGCCAGCAGTGTAGAACAGGGGAACTATGGCTACACCTTC.

The chain employs TRBV5-1 and TRBJ2-2; no firm D call. Per the germline V gene, CDR1 is SGHRS and CDR2 is YFSETQ. V lost 2 bases and J lost 6, with 11 bases in between. The CDR3 is 14 residues long. CDR3: CASSFGPSPGELFF. As DNA, the CDR3 is TGCGCCAGCAGCTTTGGGCCATCCCCCGGGGAGCTGTTTTTT.

The rearrangement joins TRBV2 to TRBJ2-3; D remains unclear. Germline CDR1 SNHLY, CDR2 FYNNEI. V dropped 7 bases and J dropped 6 bases, with 17 bases sitting between them. This CDR3 is 14 amino acids long. Written as DNA, the CDR3 is TGTGCCAGCAACTCAATAGGGTCTTGGGATACGCAGTATTTT. Translating it yields CASNSIGSWDTQYF. The full variable domain, its missing parts supplied by reference TRBV2 and TRBJ2-3, is EPEVTQTPSHQVTQMGQEVILRCVPISNHLYFYWYRQILGQKVEFLVSFYNNEISEKSEIFDDQFSVERPDGSNFTLKIRSTKLEDSAMYFCASNSIGSWDTQYFGPGTRLTVL.

The rearrangement links TRBV5-1 to TRBJ2-2; D may be TRBD2 (6 bases). V lost 0 bases and J 3 bases, leaving 6 bases between the germline ends. The CDR3 has 14 amino acids. Germline CDR1 is SGHRS and CDR2 is YFSETQ. In nucleotides, the CDR3 is TGCGCCAGCAGCTTGGTAGCGGACACCGGGGAGCTGTTTTTT. Translated, it gives CASSLVADTGELFF.